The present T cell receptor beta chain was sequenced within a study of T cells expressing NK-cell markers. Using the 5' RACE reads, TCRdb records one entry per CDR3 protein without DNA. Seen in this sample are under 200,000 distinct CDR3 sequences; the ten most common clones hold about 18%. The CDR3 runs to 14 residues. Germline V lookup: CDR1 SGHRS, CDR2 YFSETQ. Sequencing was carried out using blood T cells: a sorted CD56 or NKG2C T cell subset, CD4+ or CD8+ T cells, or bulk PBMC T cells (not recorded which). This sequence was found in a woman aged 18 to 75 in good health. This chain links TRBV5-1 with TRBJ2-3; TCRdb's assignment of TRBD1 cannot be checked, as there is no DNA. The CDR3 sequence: CASSLVQGTDTQYF. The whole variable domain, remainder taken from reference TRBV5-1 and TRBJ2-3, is KAGVTQTPRYLIKTRGQQVTLSCSPISGHRSVSWYQQTPGQGLQFLFEYFSETQRNKGNFPGRFSGRQFSNSRSEMNVSTLELGDSALYLCASSLVQGTDTQYFGPGTRLTVL.